The source of this TCR beta chain is a study of cytomegalovirus exposure and HLA in healthy donors (dated by TCRdb to 2017 to 2019). Background on the whole study: According to an earlier analysis of 550 to 700 of the donors, 200 million or so T cells yielded 117 million unique TCR beta sequences and around 300 Gb of sequence data. In an earlier analysis of 587 of the donors, high-throughput TCR beta sequencing was used to judge whether each TCR beta V gene segment behaved as functional or pseudogenic. In a later analysis, previously published TCR beta repertoires from 666 donors were re-analyzed and high-resolution HLA genotyping was added so that TCR occurrence patterns could be studied. A few DR-DQ haplotypes were handled as single units for association and clustering because linkage in the cohort was strong. The study used immunosequencing to profile the T cell repertoires of some 600 subjects and linked those repertoires to cytomegalovirus serostatus. All discovery cohort repertoires had been generated on a single sequencing platform. Of the 300 to 450 genotyped donors, around 81% fell in the genetic ancestry cluster associated with self-reported Caucasian donors. Donor age, sex, ethnicity and CMV serostatus were compiled alongside the repertoire data. The study aimed to test whether signatures of past pathogen exposure could be identified by cataloging public T cell receptors. The later analysis used no new phenotypic data to find candidate immune exposures, relying instead on TCR beta sequences and their occurrence across donors. HLA typing included class I and class II loci at four-digit resolution. About 280 gigabases of sequencing data and 75 million to 85 million unique TCR sequences made up an early release that covered about 640 HLA-typed donors. On average, around 240,000 unique TCR beta nucleotide sequences were sequenced per donor among a few hundred genotyped donors of the cohort, with 15% to 20% of those sequences being non-productive. Genome-wide SNP genotypes for about 65% of the 666 donors were used in a later genetic analysis, which treated that subset as a discovery cohort. High-throughput TCR immunosequencing, statistical association of individual TCRs with disease status, and machine learning were combined to predict cytomegalovirus infection status. Along with the approximately 650-subject first cohort, a separate validation cohort of over a hundred different subjects was used. Typing coverage varied by locus: about 629-640 donors for A, B, C, DRB1 and DQB1; 500 to 550 for DQA1; more than 600 for DPA1; approximately 490 for DPB1.

In the germline V gene, CDR1 corresponds to MNHNS and CDR2 to SASEGT. The CDR3 measures 15 amino acids from cysteine to phenylalanine. The only DNA kept is the CDR3, 45 bases in frame from the first base. Compared with germline, V lacks 4 bases and J lacks 4 bases; bases without a gene match: 9. The full study reports these points: A later analysis found that HLA-associated TCR beta chains were more clonally expanded and had lower generation probabilities than equally common non-associated chains. The presence/absence analyses assumed that sequencing depth was roughly uniform across donors, and that assumption may not be true. In a later analysis, most CMV-associated TCR beta chains were found to appear HLA-restricted, with HLA associations seemingly driven largely by CMV exposure. Specific HLA alleles were associated with about 17,000 TCR beta sequences at a false discovery rate of 0.05 in a later analysis. The classifier was reported to diagnose cytomegalovirus status with high specificity and sensitivity in both the original cohort and the validation cohort. Across donors, most TCR sequences were observed very rarely, whereas some public TCRs were present in many individuals. Assigning TCR associations to individual alleles was difficult when HLA alleles, especially DR and DQ, strongly co-occurred. Because counts were too low, roughly 16 rarely observed V segments, including chromosome 9 orphons, were excluded from the earlier analysis of some 590 of the donors. In an earlier analysis of over 550 of the donors, most TCR beta V segments were observed in productive rearrangements about 87% or about 30% of the time, broadly matching IMGT annotations. A cluster of highly shared sequence variants was judged likely to be a technical artifact of the sequencing pipeline. It was suggested by the authors that the approach could potentially be generalized to other disease states and immunological phenotypes. The study gave a list of 150 to 200 TCR beta chains associated with cytomegalovirus. Several of the top co-occurrence clusters appeared to be linked to parvovirus B19, influenza, CMV and Epstein-Barr virus, according to a later analysis. A further reported finding was that TCR beta sequences accurately predicted the HLA-A and HLA-B alleles for most subjects in the first cohort. A later genetic analysis associated a missense DCLRE1C variant with V-gene and J-gene trimming of TCR beta chains, and an independent cohort replicated the association. This cohort had only TCR beta chains sequenced, and the lack of alpha or paired-chain data limited which features could be detected. The only immune exposure information available for the cohort was CMV serostatus. Correlated functional status among segregating V segments might reflect linkage disequilibrium, but an unknown experimental factor could not be ruled out. Compared with the 666-donor mean, donors in an Asian-associated ancestry cluster had fewer N-insertions in productive TCRs, according to a later genetic analysis. In vitro tests confirmed that a few of the cytomegalovirus-associated TCR beta chains recognize cytomegalovirus antigens. HLA typing was unavailable for some donors at each locus, so association tests used only the typed subset. In a later analysis, the rate of TCR association differed among HLA loci, with DRB1 alleles having the most associated TCRs and HLA-C alleles having the fewest. Some IMGT-functional V segments, including TRBV6-2 and TRBV6-3, could not be told apart with the 87-base-pair reads, so those segments were excluded.

Library preparation was by the immunoSEQ multiplex PCR assay. A mixture of 60 forward primers for TCR Vbeta segments and 13 reverse primers for TCR Jbeta segments was used in the multiplex PCR. Amplification of the CDR3 region of rearranged TCR beta genes was performed with a multiplex PCR assay on genomic DNA. On the Illumina HiSeq System, the amplified TCR beta libraries were sequenced as 87-base-pair reads. The study's processing was this. In a later analysis, around 80 million unique TCR beta chains were counted across the approximately 670 repertoires, and about 10 million of these chains were shared by at least two donors. A nearest-neighbor algorithm error-corrected the raw reads and collapsed the reads into unique sequences, merging closely related sequences to remove PCR and sequencing errors. CDR3 sequences were aligned to IMGT reference sequences to assign V, D and J gene segments. For a sequence to be retained, at least a six-nucleotide match to both a V gene segment and a J gene segment was required. A rearrangement counted as productive if the CDR3 had no stop codons and remained in frame with V and J, and every other rearrangement counted as non-productive. CDR3 was defined according to IMGT convention as the region running from the second conserved V-encoded cysteine to the conserved J-encoded phenylalanine. The earlier analysis of about 610 of the donors excluded any sequence lacking an unambiguous match to a single V gene segment. In an earlier analysis of a few hundred of the donors, V segments were called functional above 56.7% productive rearrangements and were called segregating when the between-donor standard deviation exceeded 5%. A statistical classification framework was developed to diagnose cytomegalovirus status using the catalog of TCR beta chain sequences. In a later analysis, V and J genes were assigned by comparing TCR nucleotide sequences against IMGT/GENE-DB human TR gene sequences. Using the TCRdist pipeline, a later analysis assigned CDR3 sequences along with most-parsimonious VDJ recombination scenarios. A later analysis defined each TCR beta chain by its CDR3 amino acid sequence plus V-gene family, and excluded reads lacking a unique V-gene family. A later analysis removed 500 to 650 highly shared, low-generation-probability nucleotide sequences to deal with suspected cross-contamination and a sequencing artifact. For each public chain, a later analysis derived a clonal expansion index from normalized ranks of inferred template counts within each repertoire. A later analysis computed generation probabilities with a VDJ recombination model fitted to out-of-frame rearrangements, and checked the results against IGoR. Hypergeometric tests were used in a later analysis to score TCR-TCR, TCR-HLA and TCR-CMV co-occurrence, with a repertoire-size bias correction applied to the TCR pairs. To estimate false discovery rates, a later analysis permuted the HLA or CMV assignments 20 times. In a later analysis, co-occurring TCRs were grouped using DBSCAN, with TCRdist sequence similarity added in when clustering inside HLA-allele-positive subsets. For co-occurrence clustering, repertoires with fewer than 30,000 or more than 120,000 public chains were excluded, along with a handful of repertoires with anomalous nucleotide sharing. The table comes from immuneACCESS by way of TCRdb, which keeps in-frame sequences with V and J called. Part of the clones is missing from these tables; in studies checked, under half for an unresolved V gene and the rest for unknown reasons. The V and J calls and clone size come from that table; D and trimming were worked out from the DNA. The table for this sample lists approximately 110,000 clones; roughly 70% of them were counted only once. The biggest ten clones account for roughly a tenth of the sample.

In total, over 600 healthy bone marrow donors made up the cohort. At the time of sampling, all cohort members were nominally healthy, though unrecorded immune exposures were likely present. The donor tested CMV seropositive and was one of the 289 seropositive cohort members. Each donor provided a peripheral blood sample, and peripheral blood mononuclear cells were used for TCR beta sequencing. Genomic DNA was extracted from the blood cell samples with the Qiagen DNeasy Blood Extraction Kit. This clone was found once. It has no known antigen specificity. No base quality information exists; no much larger clone differs at one position.

The TCR was taken from a man in his forties or fifties in good health and CMV-seropositive. The specimen was PBMCs. Recombination joined TRBV6-1 with TRBJ1-1; 7 central nucleotides agree with TRBD1. The CDR3 protein: CASSATGLSRTEAFF. The base sequence is TGTGCCAGCAGTGCGACAGGGCTTTCGCGCACTGAAGCTTTCTTT.